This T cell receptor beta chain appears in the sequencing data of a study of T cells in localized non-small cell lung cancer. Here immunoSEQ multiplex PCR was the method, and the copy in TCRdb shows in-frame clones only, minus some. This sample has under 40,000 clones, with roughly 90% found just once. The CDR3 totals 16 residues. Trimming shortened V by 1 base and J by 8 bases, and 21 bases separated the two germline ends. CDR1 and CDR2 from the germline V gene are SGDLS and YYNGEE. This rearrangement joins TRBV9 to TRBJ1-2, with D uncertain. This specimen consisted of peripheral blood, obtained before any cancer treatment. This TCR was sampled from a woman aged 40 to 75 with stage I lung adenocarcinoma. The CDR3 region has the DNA TGTGCCAGCAGCGTAAGGAACGACACTGGGATGGGGGGCTACACCTTC. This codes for CASSVRNDTGMGGYTF.